Given below is one TCR beta chain in context. Antigen specificity is unknown. Whether given at about 4 or about 12 weeks, second doses were pooled. The V end lost 0 bases, the J end lost 4 bases, and 10 bases lay between the germline ends. Germline lookup yields CDR1 SGHRS and CDR2 YFSETQ. There are 14 residues in the CDR3. Assay: immunoSEQ multiplex PCR; the TCRdb copy retains only in-frame clones and omits some. The sample carries 90,000 to 150,000 clones, roughly nine tenths recorded once. The data derive from a study of T cell responses to AZD1222 COVID-19 vaccine. Findings and caveats of the study: Within unmutated variant regions lay the reported targets of nearly half of spike-specific TCRs. Clonal diversity was possibly underestimated, and white British individuals and females predominated among donors.

J is TRBJ1-1 and V is TRBV5-1; D is possibly TRBD1 (5 bases). This specimen consisted of peripheral blood, obtained 28 days after the second AZD1222 dose. This clonotype was sampled from an adult who received the AZD1222 COVID-19 vaccine. CDR3 sequence: CASSLAAGPTEAFF. CDR3 coding DNA: TGCGCCAGCAGCTTGGCCGCGGGGCCCACTGAAGCTTTCTTT.